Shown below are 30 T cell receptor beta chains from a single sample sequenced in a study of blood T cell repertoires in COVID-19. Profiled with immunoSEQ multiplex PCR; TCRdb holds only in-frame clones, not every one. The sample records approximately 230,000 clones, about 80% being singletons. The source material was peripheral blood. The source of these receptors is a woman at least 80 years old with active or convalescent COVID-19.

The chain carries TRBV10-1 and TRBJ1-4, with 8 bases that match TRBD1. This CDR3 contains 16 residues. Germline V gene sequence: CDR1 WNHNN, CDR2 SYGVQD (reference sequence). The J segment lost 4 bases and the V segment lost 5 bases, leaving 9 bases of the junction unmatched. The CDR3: CASSPPGTGFNEKLFF. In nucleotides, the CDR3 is TGCGCCAGCAGTCCCCCCGGGACAGGCTTTAATGAAAAACTGTTTTTT.

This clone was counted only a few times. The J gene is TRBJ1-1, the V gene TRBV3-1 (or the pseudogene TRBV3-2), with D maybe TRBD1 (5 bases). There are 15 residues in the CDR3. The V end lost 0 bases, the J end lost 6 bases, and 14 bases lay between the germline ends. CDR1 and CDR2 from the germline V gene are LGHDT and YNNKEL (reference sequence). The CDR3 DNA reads TGTGCCAGCAGCCAAGACGGGGGGAGAGTTGCTGAAGCTTTCTTT. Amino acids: CASSQDGGRVAEAFF.

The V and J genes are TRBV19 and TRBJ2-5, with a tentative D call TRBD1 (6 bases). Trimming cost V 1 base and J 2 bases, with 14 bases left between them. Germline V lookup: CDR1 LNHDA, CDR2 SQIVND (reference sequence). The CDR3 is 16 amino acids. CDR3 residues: CASSIAKGDGQETQYF. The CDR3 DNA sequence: TGTGCCAGTAGTATAGCTAAGGGGGATGGGCAAGAGACCCAGTACTTC.

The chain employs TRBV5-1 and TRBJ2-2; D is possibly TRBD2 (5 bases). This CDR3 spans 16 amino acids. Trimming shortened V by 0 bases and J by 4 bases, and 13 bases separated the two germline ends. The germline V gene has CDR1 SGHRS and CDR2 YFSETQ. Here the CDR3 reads CASSLATDFGTGELFF. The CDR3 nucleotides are TGCGCCAGCAGCTTGGCGACGGACTTTGGCACCGGGGAGCTGTTTTTT.

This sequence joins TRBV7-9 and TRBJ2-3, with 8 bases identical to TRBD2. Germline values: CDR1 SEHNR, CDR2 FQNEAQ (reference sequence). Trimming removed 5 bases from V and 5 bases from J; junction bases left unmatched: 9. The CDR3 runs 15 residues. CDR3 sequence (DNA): TGTGCCAGCAGCGTCCGAGCGGGGGTAGGAGATACGCAGTATTTT. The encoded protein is CASSVRAGVGDTQYF.

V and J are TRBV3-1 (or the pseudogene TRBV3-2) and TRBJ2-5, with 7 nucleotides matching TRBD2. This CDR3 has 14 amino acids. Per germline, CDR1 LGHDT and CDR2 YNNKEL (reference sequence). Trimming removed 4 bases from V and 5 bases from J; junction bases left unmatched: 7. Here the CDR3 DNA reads TGTGCCAGCAGCCTACTAGCGATTCGGGAGACCCAGTACTTC. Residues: CASSLLAIRETQYF.

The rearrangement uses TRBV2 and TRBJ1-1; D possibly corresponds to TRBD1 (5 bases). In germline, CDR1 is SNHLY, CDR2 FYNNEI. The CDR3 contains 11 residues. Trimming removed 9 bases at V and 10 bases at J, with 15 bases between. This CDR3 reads CARGEEFGAFF. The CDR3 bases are TGTGCCAGAGGGGAGGAGTTTGGAGCTTTCTTT.

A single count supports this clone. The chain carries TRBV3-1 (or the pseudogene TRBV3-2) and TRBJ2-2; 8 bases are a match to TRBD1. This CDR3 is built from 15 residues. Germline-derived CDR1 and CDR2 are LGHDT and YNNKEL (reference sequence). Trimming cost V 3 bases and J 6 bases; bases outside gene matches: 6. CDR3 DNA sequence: TGTGCCAGCAGCCAGTTGCAGGGGGCGGCCGGGGAGCTGTTTTTT. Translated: CASSQLQGAAGELFF.

This chain's CDR3 is CASSLTDRRWASRETQYF. CDR3 DNA: TGTGCCAGCAGCTTAACTGATCGGCGCTGGGCGTCAAGGGAGACCCAGTACTTC. The rearrangement links TRBV7-9 to TRBJ2-5; D is ambiguous. The CDR3 extends over 18 amino acids. Germline V gives CDR1 SEHNR, CDR2 FQNEAQ (reference sequence). V lost 2 bases to trimming and J lost 5 bases, with 24 bases between them.

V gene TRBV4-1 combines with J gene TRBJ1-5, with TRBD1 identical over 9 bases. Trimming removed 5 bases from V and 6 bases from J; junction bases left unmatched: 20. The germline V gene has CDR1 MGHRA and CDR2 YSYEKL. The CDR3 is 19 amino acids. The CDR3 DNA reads TGCGCCAGCAGCATCCTACCGGGACAGGGCGGGCAATTGGGTCAGCCCCAGCATTTT. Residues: CASSILPGQGGQLGQPQHF.

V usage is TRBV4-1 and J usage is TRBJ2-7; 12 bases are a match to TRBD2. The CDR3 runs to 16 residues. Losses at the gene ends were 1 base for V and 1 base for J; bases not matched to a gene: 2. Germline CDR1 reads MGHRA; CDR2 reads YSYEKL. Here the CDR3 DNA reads TGCGCCAGCAGCCAAGGGACTAGCGGGGTATCCTACGAGCAGTACTTC. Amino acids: CASSQGTSGVSYEQYF.

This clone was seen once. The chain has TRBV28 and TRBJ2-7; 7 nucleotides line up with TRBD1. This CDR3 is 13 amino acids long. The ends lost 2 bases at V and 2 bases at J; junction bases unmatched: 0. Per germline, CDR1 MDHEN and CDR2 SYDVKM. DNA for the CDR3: TGTGCCAGCAGTTTAAGGGGGCCCTACGAGCAGTACTTC. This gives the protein CASSLRGPYEQYF.

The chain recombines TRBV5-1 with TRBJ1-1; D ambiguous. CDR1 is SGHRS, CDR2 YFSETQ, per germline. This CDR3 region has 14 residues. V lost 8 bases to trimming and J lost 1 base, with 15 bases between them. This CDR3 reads CASRGGPENTEAFF. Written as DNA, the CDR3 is TGCGCCAGTCGTGGAGGGCCGGAGAACACTGAAGCTTTCTTT.

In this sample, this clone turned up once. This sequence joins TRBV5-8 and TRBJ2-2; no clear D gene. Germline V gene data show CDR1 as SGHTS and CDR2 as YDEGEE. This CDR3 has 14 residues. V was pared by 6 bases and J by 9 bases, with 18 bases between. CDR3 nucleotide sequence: TGTGCCAGCATCAAGGAGAGGATGAGAAGGGAGCTGTTTTTT. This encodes CASIKERMRRELFF.

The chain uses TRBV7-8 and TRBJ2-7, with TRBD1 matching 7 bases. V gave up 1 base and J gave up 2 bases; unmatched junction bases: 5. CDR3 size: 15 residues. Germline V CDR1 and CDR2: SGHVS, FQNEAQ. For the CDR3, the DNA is TGTGCCAGCAGCTTAGTAGGACAGGTCCCCTACGAGCAGTACTTC. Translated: CASSLVGQVPYEQYF.

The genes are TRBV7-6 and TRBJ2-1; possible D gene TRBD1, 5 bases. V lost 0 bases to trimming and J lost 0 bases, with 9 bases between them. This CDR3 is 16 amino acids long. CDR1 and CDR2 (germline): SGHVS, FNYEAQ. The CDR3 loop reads CASSLAQGSSYNEQFF. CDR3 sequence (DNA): TGTGCCAGCAGCTTAGCTCAGGGTTCCTCCTACAATGAGCAGTTCTTC.

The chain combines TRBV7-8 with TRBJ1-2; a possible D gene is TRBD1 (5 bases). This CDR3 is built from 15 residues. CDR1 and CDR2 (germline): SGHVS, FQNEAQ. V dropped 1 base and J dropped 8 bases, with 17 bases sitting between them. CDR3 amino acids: CASSLVTGAPLGYTF. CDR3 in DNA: TGTGCCAGCAGCTTAGTAACAGGAGCCCCTCTAGGCTACACCTTC.

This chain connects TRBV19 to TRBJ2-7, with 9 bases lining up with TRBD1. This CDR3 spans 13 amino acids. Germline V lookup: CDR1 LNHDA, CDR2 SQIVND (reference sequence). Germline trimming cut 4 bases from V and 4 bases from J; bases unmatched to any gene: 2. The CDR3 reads CASSNRGLYEQYF. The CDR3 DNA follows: TGTGCCAGTAGTAACAGGGGGCTGTACGAGCAGTACTTC.

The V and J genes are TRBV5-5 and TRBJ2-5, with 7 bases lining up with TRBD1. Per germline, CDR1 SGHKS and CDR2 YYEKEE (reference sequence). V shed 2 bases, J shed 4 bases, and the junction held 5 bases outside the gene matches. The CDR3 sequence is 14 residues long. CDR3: CASSLQGRIETQYF. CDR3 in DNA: TGTGCCAGCAGCTTACAGGGGAGAATAGAGACCCAGTACTTC.

The CDR3, as DNA: TGTGCCAGCAGCCAAGGGTCACTAGTATTGAACGAGCAGTACTTC. This translates into CASSQGSLVLNEQYF. This chain connects TRBV4-2 to TRBJ2-7, with D perhaps matching TRBD2 (5 bases). Trimming stripped 1 base from V and 5 bases from J, with 15 bases between. The CDR3 is made up of 15 amino acids. Germline V gene lookup returns CDR1 LGHNA and CDR2 YNFKEQ.

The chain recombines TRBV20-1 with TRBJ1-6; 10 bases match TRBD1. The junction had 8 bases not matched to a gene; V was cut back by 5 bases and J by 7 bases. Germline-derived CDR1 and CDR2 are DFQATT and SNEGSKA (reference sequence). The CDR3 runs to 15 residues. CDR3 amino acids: CSARGRTGGNSPLHF. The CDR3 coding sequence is TGCAGTGCTCGTGGTCGGACAGGGGGAAATTCACCCCTCCACTTT.

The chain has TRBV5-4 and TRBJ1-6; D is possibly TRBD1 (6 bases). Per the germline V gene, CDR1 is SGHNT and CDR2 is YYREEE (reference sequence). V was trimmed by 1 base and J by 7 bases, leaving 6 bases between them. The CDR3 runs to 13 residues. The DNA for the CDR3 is TGTGCCAGCAGCTTGCAGGGGAATTCACCCCTCCACTTT. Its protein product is CASSLQGNSPLHF.

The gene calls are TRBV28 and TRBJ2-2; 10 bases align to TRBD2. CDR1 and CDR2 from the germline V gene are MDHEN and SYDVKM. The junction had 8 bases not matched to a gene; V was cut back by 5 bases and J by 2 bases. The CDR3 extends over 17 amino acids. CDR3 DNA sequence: TGTGCCAGCAGTACCCTAAGGACTAGCGGCAACACCGGGGAGCTGTTTTTT. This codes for CASSTLRTSGNTGELFF.

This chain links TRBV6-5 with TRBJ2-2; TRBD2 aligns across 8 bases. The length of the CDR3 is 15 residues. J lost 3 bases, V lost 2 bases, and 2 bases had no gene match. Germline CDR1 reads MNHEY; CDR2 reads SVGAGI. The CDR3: CASSYQAGDTGELFF. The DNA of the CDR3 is TGTGCCAGCAGTTACCAAGCGGGAGACACCGGGGAGCTGTTTTTT.

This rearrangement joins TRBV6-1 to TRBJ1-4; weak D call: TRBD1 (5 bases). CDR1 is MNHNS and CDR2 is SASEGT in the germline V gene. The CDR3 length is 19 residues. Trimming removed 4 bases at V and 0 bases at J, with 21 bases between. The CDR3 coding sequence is TGTGCCAGCAGTGGACCGACACCGGACATAGACGCAACTAATGAAAAACTGTTTTTT. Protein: CASSGPTPDIDATNEKLFF.

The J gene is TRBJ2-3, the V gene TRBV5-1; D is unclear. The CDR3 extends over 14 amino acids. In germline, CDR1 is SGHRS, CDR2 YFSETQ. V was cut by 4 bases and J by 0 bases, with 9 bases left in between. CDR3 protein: CASSQTTSTDTQYF. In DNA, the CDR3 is TGCGCCAGCAGCCAAACGACTAGCACAGATACGCAGTATTTT.

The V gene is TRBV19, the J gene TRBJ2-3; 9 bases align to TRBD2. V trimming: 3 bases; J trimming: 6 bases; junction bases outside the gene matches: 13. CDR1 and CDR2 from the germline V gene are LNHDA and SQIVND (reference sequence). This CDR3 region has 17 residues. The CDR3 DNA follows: TGTGCCAGTAGTATCTCCCTAGCGGGGCGACGAGGGGATACGCAGTATTTT. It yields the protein CASSISLAGRRGDTQYF.

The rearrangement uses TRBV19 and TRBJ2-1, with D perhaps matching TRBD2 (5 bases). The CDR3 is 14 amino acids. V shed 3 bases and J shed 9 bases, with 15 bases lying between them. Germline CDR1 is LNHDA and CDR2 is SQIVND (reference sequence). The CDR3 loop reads CASSITGFRGEQFF. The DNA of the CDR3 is TGTGCCAGTAGTATCACGGGGTTTCGGGGTGAGCAGTTCTTC.

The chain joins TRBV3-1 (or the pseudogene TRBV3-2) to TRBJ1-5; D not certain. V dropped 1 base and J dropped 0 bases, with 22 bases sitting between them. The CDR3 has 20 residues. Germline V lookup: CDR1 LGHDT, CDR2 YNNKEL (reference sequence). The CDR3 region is CASSQGPWAETRYSNQPQHF. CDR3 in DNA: TGTGCCAGCAGCCAAGGCCCTTGGGCAGAAACCAGGTATAGCAATCAGCCCCAGCATTTT.

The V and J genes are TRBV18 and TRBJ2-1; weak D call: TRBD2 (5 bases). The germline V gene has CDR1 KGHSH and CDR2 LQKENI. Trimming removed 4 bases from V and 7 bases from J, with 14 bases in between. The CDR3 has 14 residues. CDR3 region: CASSLGSGRNEQFF. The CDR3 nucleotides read TGTGCCAGCTCACTCGGATCGGGGAGAAATGAGCAGTTCTTC. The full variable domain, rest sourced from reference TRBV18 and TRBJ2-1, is NAGVMQNPRHLVRRRGQEARLRCSPMKGHSHVYWYRQLPEEGLKFMVYLQKENIIDESGMPKERFSAEFPKEGPSILRIQQVVRGDSAAYFCASSLGSGRNEQFFGPGTRLTVL.